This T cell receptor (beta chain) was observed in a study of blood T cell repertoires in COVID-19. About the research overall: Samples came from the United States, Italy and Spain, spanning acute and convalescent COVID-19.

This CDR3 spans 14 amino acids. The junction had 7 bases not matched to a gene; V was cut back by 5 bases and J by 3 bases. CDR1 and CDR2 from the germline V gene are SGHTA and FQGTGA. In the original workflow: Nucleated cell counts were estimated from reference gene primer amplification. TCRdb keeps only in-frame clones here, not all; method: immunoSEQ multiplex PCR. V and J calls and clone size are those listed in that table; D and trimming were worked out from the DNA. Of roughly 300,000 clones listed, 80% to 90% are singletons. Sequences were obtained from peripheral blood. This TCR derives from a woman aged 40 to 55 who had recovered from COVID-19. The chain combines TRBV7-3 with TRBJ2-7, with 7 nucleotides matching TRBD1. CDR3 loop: CASSPSGQSYEQYF. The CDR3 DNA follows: TGTGCCAGCAGCCCATCGGGACAGAGCTACGAGCAGTACTTC.